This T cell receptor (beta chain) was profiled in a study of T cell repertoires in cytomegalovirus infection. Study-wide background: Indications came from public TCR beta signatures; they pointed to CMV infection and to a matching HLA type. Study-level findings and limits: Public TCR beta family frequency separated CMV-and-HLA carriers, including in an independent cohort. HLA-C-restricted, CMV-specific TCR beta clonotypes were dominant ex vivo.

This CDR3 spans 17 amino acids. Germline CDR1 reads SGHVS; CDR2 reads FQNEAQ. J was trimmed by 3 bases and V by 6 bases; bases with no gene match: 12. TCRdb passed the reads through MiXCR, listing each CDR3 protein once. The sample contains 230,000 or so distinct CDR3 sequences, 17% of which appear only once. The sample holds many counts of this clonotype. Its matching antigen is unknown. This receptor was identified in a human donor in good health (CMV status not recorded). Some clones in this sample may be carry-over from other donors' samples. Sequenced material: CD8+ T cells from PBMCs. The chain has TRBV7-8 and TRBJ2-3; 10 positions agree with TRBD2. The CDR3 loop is CASRDSEAGGLTDTQYF. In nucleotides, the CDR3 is TGTGCCAGCAGAGATTCCGAAGCGGGGGGGCTAACAGATACGCAGTATTTT.